This entry lists 16 T cell receptor beta chains sequenced from one sample in a study of cytomegalovirus exposure and HLA in healthy donors. Measured with immunoSEQ multiplex PCR; TCRdb has only the in-frame clones, and not every one. This sample has approximately 82,000 clones; roughly 94% occur once, and the top ten carry 0.6% to 0.7%. Sequencing was done on a sample of PBMCs. These TCRs come from a woman between 18 and 29 years old in good health and CMV-seronegative.

CDR3 nucleotide sequence: TGTGCCAGCAGCTTATGGACTAGCGGGAGGGCCTCTTACAATGAGCAGTTCTTC. It translates to CASSLWTSGRASYNEQFF. The chain is built from TRBV7-2 and TRBJ2-1, with 15 bases matching TRBD2. The CDR3 totals 18 residues. Trimming took 2 bases from V and 4 from J; bases not matched to a gene: 6. Germline V gene lookup returns CDR1 SGHTA and CDR2 FQGNSA.

This chain joins TRBV4-3 and TRBJ2-7, with D perhaps TRBD2 (6 bases). Germline V lookup: CDR1 LGHNA, CDR2 YSLEER. V shed 0 bases and J shed 2 bases, with 8 bases lying between them. The CDR3 runs 14 residues. CDR3 residues: CASSQEEGAYEQYF. DNA of the CDR3: TGCGCCAGCAGCCAAGAGGAGGGAGCCTACGAGCAGTACTTC.

This chain links TRBV10-3 with TRBJ2-3; TRBD2 matches 7 bases. The germline V gene encodes CDR1 ENHRY and CDR2 SYGVKD. V lost 8 bases, J lost 6 bases, and 11 bases stayed unmatched. This CDR3 is built from 14 residues. CDR3 DNA: TGTGCCATCGCGGGAGCACGAGAGGGGGATACGCAGTATTTT. Translation: CAIAGAREGDTQYF.

The chain links TRBV18 to TRBJ2-1; the D is unclear. CDR3 size: 14 residues. The V and J ends lost 0 bases and 6 bases respectively, with 9 bases between them. The germline V gene encodes CDR1 KGHSH and CDR2 LQKENI. This CDR3 is CASSPPAGINEQFF. CDR3 nucleotide sequence: TGTGCCAGCTCACCACCGGCAGGTATCAATGAGCAGTTCTTC.

The chain uses TRBV21-1 and TRBJ1-5; TRBD1, as called in the table, went unchecked against the DNA. TRBV21-1 represents a pseudogene. The CDR3 runs to 18 residues. The CDR3 reads CASSKGQPANCSNQPQHF. CDR3 DNA sequence: TGTGCCAGCAGCAAAGGACAGCCCGCCAACTGTAGCAATCAGCCCCAGCATTTT.

Written as DNA, the CDR3 is TGTGCCAGCAGCGGCTGGGGCGGGGCGCCATCCTATGGCTACACCTTC. It encodes CASSGWGGAPSYGYTF. The rearrangement uses TRBV9 and TRBJ1-2; weak D call: TRBD1 (5 bases). The CDR3 is made up of 16 amino acids. The V end was cut by 3 bases, the J end by 4 bases, with 19 bases between. Germline CDR1 and CDR2: SGDLS and YYNGEE.

The chain uses TRBV6-4 and TRBJ2-2; TRBD2 is a possible D gene (6 bases). CDR3 length: 16 residues. In germline, CDR1 is MRHNA, CDR2 SNTAGT. The V and J ends lost 0 bases and 6 bases respectively, with 14 bases between them. This CDR3 reads CASSDSIVRGPGELFF. CDR3 nucleotide sequence: TGTGCCAGCAGTGACTCGATCGTGCGGGGACCCGGGGAGCTGTTTTTT.

V and J are TRBV19 and TRBJ1-6; weak D call: TRBD1 (5 bases). Germline CDR1 reads LNHDA; CDR2 reads SQIVND (reference sequence). Trimming removed 7 bases at V and 5 bases at J, with 21 bases between. The CDR3 runs to 17 residues. CDR3 sequence: CASKRGGALDNNSPLHF. The DNA of the CDR3 is TGTGCCAGTAAAAGAGGAGGGGCCCTAGACAATAATTCACCCCTCCACTTT.

Worth noting for this clone: The same CDR3 also results from other DNA sequences found in this sample. The rearrangement uses TRBV6-6 and TRBJ1-5; possibly TRBD1 for D (5 bases). Germline CDR1 is MNHNY and CDR2 is SVGAGI (reference sequence). The V end was cut by 2 bases, the J end by 7 bases, with 9 bases between. This CDR3 has 13 amino acids. The CDR3, as DNA: TGTGCCAGCAGTTACCGGGGGGACCAGCCCCAGCATTTT. This translates into CASSYRGDQPQHF.

The V and J genes are TRBV27 and TRBJ1-5; D possibly corresponds to TRBD1 (5 bases). The V and J ends lost 3 bases and 7 bases respectively, with 13 bases between them. In germline, CDR1 is MNHEY, CDR2 SMNVEV (reference sequence). The CDR3 totals 14 residues. CDR3 coding DNA: TGTGCCAGCAGTTTGGCAGGGTACAGACAGCCCCAGCATTTT. Translation gives CASSLAGYRQPQHF.

The chain is built from TRBV6-6 and TRBJ2-1, with a tentative D call TRBD2 (5 bases). Germline assignment: CDR1 MNHNY and CDR2 SVGAGI (reference sequence). Trimming took off 10 bases at V and 4 bases at J, with 20 bases between the two ends. There are 15 residues in the CDR3. CDR3 in amino acids: CATAVEALKYNEQFF. CDR3 in DNA: TGTGCCACAGCGGTGGAGGCACTGAAATACAATGAGCAGTTCTTC.

The CDR3 loop reads CASSVAAGRETQYF. The CDR3 DNA reads TGTGCCAGCAGCGTAGCCGCGGGGAGGGAGACCCAGTACTTC. The rearrangement links TRBV9 to TRBJ2-5; D possibly corresponds to TRBD2 (6 bases). This CDR3 comprises 14 residues. V dropped 0 bases and J dropped 5 bases, with 11 bases sitting between them. Germline CDR1 SGDLS, CDR2 YYNGEE.

This chain joins TRBV28 and TRBJ2-3; D gene unclear. This CDR3 is 13 amino acids long. Germline V gene lookup returns CDR1 MDHEN and CDR2 SYDVKM. V was trimmed by 5 bases and J by 2 bases, leaving 8 bases between them. As DNA, the CDR3 is TGTGCCAGCAGTCTACGACTCACAGATACGCAGTATTTT. Amino acids: CASSLRLTDTQYF. Combining the CDR3 with reference TRBV28 and TRBJ2-3 gives the whole variable domain DVKVTQSSRYLVKRTGEKVFLECVQDMDHENMFWYRQDPGLGLRLIYFSYDVKMKEKGDIPEGYSVSREKKERFSLILESASTNQTSMYLCASSLRLTDTQYFGPGTRLTVL.

The V and J genes are TRBV15 and TRBJ2-5; TRBD2 matches 13 bases. The J segment lost 2 bases and the V segment lost 5 bases, leaving 8 bases of the junction unmatched. Germline values: CDR1 LNHNV, CDR2 YYDKDF (reference sequence). CDR3 size: 17 residues. Written as DNA, the CDR3 is TGTGCCACCAGCTTCGGGAGGACTAGCGGGGGTCAAGAGACCCAGTACTTC. This encodes CATSFGRTSGGQETQYF.

For the CDR3, the DNA is TGTGCCAGCAGCGTAGGGGGACACCAGTCGGACTATGGCTACACCTTC. It translates to CASSVGGHQSDYGYTF. This sequence joins TRBV9 and TRBJ1-2; TRBD1 might be the D (6 bases). V lost 0 bases to trimming and J lost 3 bases, with 15 bases between them. The CDR3 covers 16 residues. CDR1 is SGDLS, CDR2 YYNGEE, per germline.

This clone appeared a single time. This rearrangement joins TRBV5-8 to TRBJ2-2, with 7 bases lining up with TRBD1. Trimming took 0 bases from V and 5 from J; bases not matched to a gene: 10. Germline V gene sequence: CDR1 SGHTS, CDR2 YDEGEE. The CDR3 loop spans 17 amino acids. The CDR3 DNA sequence: TGTGCCAGCAGCTTGGGTTTGATGGCAGGGGGTACCGGGGAGCTGTTTTTT. Translating it yields CASSLGLMAGGTGELFF.